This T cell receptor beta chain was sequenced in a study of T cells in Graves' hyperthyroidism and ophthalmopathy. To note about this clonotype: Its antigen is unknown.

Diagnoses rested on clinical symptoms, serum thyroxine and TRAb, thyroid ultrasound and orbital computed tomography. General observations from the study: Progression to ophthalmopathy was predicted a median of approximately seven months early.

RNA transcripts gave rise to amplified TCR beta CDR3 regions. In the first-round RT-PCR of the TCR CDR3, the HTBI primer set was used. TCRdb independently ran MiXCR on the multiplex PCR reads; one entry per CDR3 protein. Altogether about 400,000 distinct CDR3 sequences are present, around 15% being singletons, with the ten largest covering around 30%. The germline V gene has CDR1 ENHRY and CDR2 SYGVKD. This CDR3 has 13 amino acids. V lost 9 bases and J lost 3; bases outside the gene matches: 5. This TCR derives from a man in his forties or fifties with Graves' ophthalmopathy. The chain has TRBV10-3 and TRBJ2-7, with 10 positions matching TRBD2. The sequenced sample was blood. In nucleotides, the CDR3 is TGTGCCATTTCCAGGACTAGCGGCTACGAGCAGTACTTC. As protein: CAISRTSGYEQYF.